In its sample, the clone carrying this TCR beta chain was seen many times. Its antigen remains unidentified. This record comes from a study of read filtering for tumor transcriptome and immune sequencing. Study in general: DNase treatment preceded whole-transcriptome library preparation.

Study observations and caveats: Correlation between methods rose after single-read clonotypes were removed.

The library was built from about 400 ng RNA with molecular barcoded adaptors for alpha/delta and beta/gamma chains. TCRdb re-called the reads through MiXCR, storing one row per CDR3 protein. Here the sample spans some 120,000 distinct CDR3 sequences, approximately 13% being singletons. V was clipped by 3 bases and J by 1 base, with 15 bases between them. The CDR3 has 16 amino acids. Germline V gene data show CDR1 as LNHDA and CDR2 as SQIVND (reference sequence). Sequenced input: a population of CD138-negative cells sorted from bone marrow. The chain joins TRBV19 to TRBJ1-1; weak D call: TRBD1 (5 bases). This TCR was recovered from a donor at least 40 years old with multiple myeloma. The CDR3 region has the DNA TGTGCCAGTAGTATGGGGGGACCCCGGGGGAACACTGAAGCTTTCTTT. Its translation is CASSMGGPRGNTEAFF.